The 29 T cell receptor beta chains in this list originate from one sample, sequenced in a study of blood T cells in healthy people across ages. Using a J-beta primer mix together with a sample-barcoded 5' primer, a second PCR was run for roughly 6 to 12 cycles. MiXCR, run by TCRdb on the 5' RACE reads, gives a single entry per CDR3 protein. The sample consists of more than 1,000,000 distinct CDR3 sequences, under 30% of them appearing once. The same specimen was also included in a second study, on T cells of mothers and their children.

The sequenced sample consisted of blood. The receptors here all came from a girl aged 2-10 years in good health.

This sequence joins TRBV10-3 and TRBJ2-7; D not certain. TRBJ2-1 matches the DNA end more closely, so the J call is doubtful. Germline V gene sequence: CDR1 ENHRY, CDR2 SYGVKD. The CDR3 is 12 residues long. The CDR3 loop is CAISPDDQEQFF. Here the CDR3 DNA reads TGTGCCATCAGCCCCGACGACCAGGAGCAGTTCTTC.

The chain employs TRBV28 and TRBJ2-5; 8 positions agree with TRBD1. Near its end, the DNA agrees better with TRBJ2-7, so the J call may be wrong. In germline, CDR1 is MDHEN, CDR2 SYDVKM. This CDR3 region has 16 residues. CDR3 sequence reads: CASSLHLGGQAYEQYF. CDR3 nucleotides: TGTGCCAGCAGTTTACATCTAGGGGGACAGGCCTACGAGCAGTACTTC.

This chain connects TRBV28 to TRBJ2-7, with TRBD1 matching over 10 bases. The end of the DNA aligns better with TRBJ2-5, so the J call may be wrong. The germline V gene has CDR1 MDHEN and CDR2 SYDVKM. The CDR3 covers 17 residues. The CDR3 protein is CASSLDRTGGLSETQYF. DNA for the CDR3: TGTGCCAGCAGTTTGGATCGGACAGGGGGGCTTTCGGAGACCCAGTACTTC.

The chain combines TRBV4-3 with TRBJ2-1; the D gene is possibly TRBD1 (6 bases). Germline assignment: CDR1 LGHNA and CDR2 YSLEER. Trimming took 6 bases from V and 4 from J, leaving 19 bases between them. The CDR3 is 16 amino acids. The CDR3 reads CASSHIQRDKYNEQFF. The CDR3 nucleotides are TGCGCCAGCAGTCACATCCAGAGGGACAAGTACAATGAGCAGTTCTTC.

The table lists this clonotype with a few counts. This chain connects TRBV7-3 to TRBJ2-5; no firm D call. The DNA end is a closer match to TRBJ2-7, so the J assignment may be wrong. Germline CDR1 reads SGHTA; CDR2 reads FQGTGA. This CDR3 region has 15 residues. Written as DNA, the CDR3 is TGTGCCAGCAGCTTAAATGGGATCAGAGGCGACGAGCAGTACTTC. Amino acid sequence: CASSLNGIRGDEQYF.

The chain couples TRBV2 to TRBJ1-1, with a tentative D call TRBD1 (5 bases). Germline V gene lookup returns CDR1 SNHLY and CDR2 FYNNEI. This CDR3 region has 15 residues. The V end was cut by 7 bases, the J end by 1 base, with 16 bases between. The CDR3 region has the DNA TGTGCCAGCACGCCCCGGGGGGAAAGGAACACTGAAGCTTTCTTT. Translated, it gives CASTPRGERNTEAFF.

This clonotype has a handful of counts. V and J are TRBV4-3 and TRBJ1-2; D remains ambiguous. The CDR3 has 16 residues. The germline V gene has CDR1 LGHNA and CDR2 YSLEER. V was pared by 0 bases and J by 3 bases, with 14 bases between. The CDR3 region has the DNA TGCGCCAGCAGCCAAGAAGAAGGGCCCATCCACTATGGCTACACCTTC. Its translation: CASSQEEGPIHYGYTF.

The CDR3 bases are TGCAGTGCTAGAGAGTGGGGGGTCAGCTACGAGCAGTACTTC. Translated, it gives CSAREWGVSYEQYF. This sequence joins TRBV20-1 and TRBJ2-1, with D perhaps TRBD2 (6 bases). Near its end, the DNA agrees better with TRBJ2-7, so the J call may be wrong. Germline V gene data show CDR1 as DFQATT and CDR2 as SNEGSKA (reference sequence). The CDR3 is 14 residues long.

This clonotype showed up just a few times. This sequence joins TRBV4-2 and TRBJ2-1, with TRBD1 matching over 10 bases. The closer fit of TRBJ2-5 to the DNA end suggests the J call may be wrong. In germline, CDR1 is LGHNA, CDR2 YNFKEQ. The CDR3 covers 17 residues. The CDR3 here is CASSQEGQGIVLETQYF. DNA of the CDR3: TGTGCCAGCAGCCAAGAGGGACAGGGGATTGTTCTGGAGACCCAGTACTTC.

This chain links TRBV10-3 with TRBJ1-1; D is unclear. The CDR3 runs 14 residues. The germline gives CDR1 ENHRY, CDR2 SYGVKD. V was clipped by 8 bases and J by 2 bases, with 15 bases between them. The CDR3 reads CAIGRDNLNTEAFF. The CDR3 region has the DNA TGTGCCATCGGAAGAGATAACCTAAACACTGAAGCTTTCTTT.

This chain uses TRBV29-1 with TRBJ2-5; perhaps D is TRBD1 or TRBD2 (5 bases each). CDR3 size: 12 residues. Germline loops: CDR1 SQVTM, CDR2 ANQGSEA. Trimming removed 8 bases at V and 4 bases at J, with 14 bases between. DNA of the CDR3: TGCAGCTCCGGCTTTGGGGGAGAGACCCAGTACTTC. Its protein product is CSSGFGGETQYF.

This clonotype has only a few counts. This CDR3 is missing its conserved last phenylalanine or tryptophan, likely due to a read error. The V gene is TRBV20-1, the J gene TRBJ2-3; 8 bases fit TRBD2. The CDR3 is 13 amino acids. V trimming: 7 bases; J trimming: 1 base; junction bases outside the gene matches: 4. Germline V gene sequence: CDR1 DFQATT, CDR2 SNEGSKA (reference sequence). CDR3: CSVAGGGTDTQYV. The CDR3 DNA reads TGCAGTGTGGCGGGAGGCGGCACAGATACGCAGTATGTT.

This clonotype was seen a handful of times. The chain has TRBV18 and TRBJ1-1, with D perhaps TRBD1 (5 bases). Per germline, CDR1 KGHSH and CDR2 LQKENI. Trimming removed 2 bases at V and 3 bases at J, with 10 bases between. The CDR3 consists of 14 residues. CDR3 DNA sequence: TGTGCCAGCTCACCAGTGGGGGGGGACACTGAAGCTTTCTTT. Amino acid sequence: CASSPVGGDTEAFF.

This clonotype occurred a few times. The chain uses TRBV14 and TRBJ2-7; D is undetermined. V was clipped by 0 bases and J by 3 bases, with 12 bases between them. Germline CDR1 SGHDN, CDR2 FVKESK. The length of the CDR3 is 15 residues. The CDR3 loop reads CASSQENWGIYEQYF. DNA of the CDR3: TGTGCCAGCAGCCAAGAAAATTGGGGAATCTACGAGCAGTACTTC.

The chain employs TRBV20-1 and TRBJ2-5, with a weak D call TRBD2 (5 bases). Trimming stripped 3 bases from V and 4 bases from J, with 15 bases between. The CDR3 sequence is 14 residues long. In germline, CDR1 is DFQATT, CDR2 SNEGSKA (reference sequence). The CDR3 spells CSARLGNRGETQYF. The CDR3 DNA is TGCAGTGCTAGGTTAGGGAACCGGGGAGAGACCCAGTACTTC.

The CDR3 DNA follows: TGTGCCAGCAGTTTACGGAGATTCGACATTCAGTACTTC. Translated: CASSLRRFDIQYF. The rearrangement links TRBV28 to TRBJ2-4; unclear D gene. V dropped 2 bases and J dropped 8 bases, with 10 bases sitting between them. CDR3 length: 13 residues. Germline V gene sequence: CDR1 MDHEN, CDR2 SYDVKM.

The chain links TRBV5-1 to TRBJ2-7; D is unresolved. The germline V gene encodes CDR1 SGHRS and CDR2 YFSETQ. V was clipped by 0 bases and J by 9 bases, with 19 bases between them. CDR3 length equals 15 residues. The CDR3 loop reads CASSLASDGSKGQYF. In DNA form, the CDR3 reads TGCGCCAGCAGCTTGGCCTCGGACGGAAGTAAGGGGCAGTACTTC.

The rearrangement joins TRBV29-1 to TRBJ1-2, with D uncertain. This CDR3 has 12 residues. V lost 4 bases and J lost 0, with 6 bases in between. Germline lookup yields CDR1 SQVTM and CDR2 ANQGSEA. The CDR3 region has the DNA TGCAGCGTTGCTCAGGCTAACTATGGCTACACCTTC. This translates into CSVAQANYGYTF.

This clonotype was seen only a few times. The CDR3 loop reads CASSLHGDEKLFF. The CDR3 DNA sequence: TGCGCCAGCAGCCTCCACGGCGATGAAAAACTGTTTTTT. The chain is built from TRBV5-1 and TRBJ1-4; D unclear. Per germline, CDR1 SGHRS and CDR2 YFSETQ. Trimming removed 4 bases from V and 6 bases from J, with 10 bases in between. This CDR3 region has 13 residues.

The chain joins TRBV7-2 to TRBJ2-5; 7 bases are shared with TRBD1. Germline CDR1 is SGHTA and CDR2 is FQGNSA. This CDR3 contains 16 residues. V gave up 1 base and J gave up 5 bases; unmatched junction bases: 10. CDR3 in DNA: TGTGCCAGCAGCTTAGTGAAAGGGGGCGCGGTCGAGACCCAGTACTTC. Its protein product is CASSLVKGGAVETQYF.

On this clonotype itself: The germline gene is not matched at one end of the junction; a read error may be the cause. The V call is TRBV11-3, the J call TRBJ2-1, with 7 bases that match TRBD2. Germline V CDR1 and CDR2: SGHNT, YENEEA. The CDR3 is 16 amino acids. CDR3 sequence reads: CASSLDISGTYDEQFF. CDR3 in DNA: TGTGCCAGCAGCTTAGATATAAGCGGGACCTACGATGAGCAGTTCTTC.

The chain joins TRBV20-1 to TRBJ2-7, with 11 bases fitting TRBD1. Germline lookup yields CDR1 DFQATT and CDR2 SNEGSKA (reference sequence). There are 13 residues in the CDR3. Germline trimming cut 5 bases from V and 2 bases from J; bases unmatched to any gene: 2. The CDR3 region is CSAPGQGAYEQYF. The CDR3 DNA is TGCAGTGCTCCGGGACAGGGGGCCTACGAGCAGTACTTC.

This clonotype was seen a few times. The chain uses TRBV10-3 and TRBJ2-1; 11 bases are shared with TRBD2. Germline-derived CDR1 and CDR2 are ENHRY and SYGVKD. The length of the CDR3 is 16 residues. V dropped 3 bases and J dropped 4; count of bases not matched to a gene: 5. This chain's CDR3 is CAISDLTSGVYNEQFF. CDR3 nucleotides: TGTGCCATCAGTGACCTGACTAGCGGGGTTTACAATGAGCAGTTCTTC.

J is TRBJ2-7 and V is TRBV7-9; 10 bases agree with TRBD1. The germline CDR1 and CDR2 sequences are SEHNR and FQNEAQ (reference sequence). The CDR3 extends over 16 amino acids. Losses at the gene ends were 1 base for V and 3 bases for J; bases not matched to a gene: 6. The CDR3 DNA is TGTGCCAGCAGCTTAGATGAGGGACAGGGGTACTACGAGCAGTACTTC. The encoded protein is CASSLDEGQGYYEQYF.

V is TRBV6-5 and J is TRBJ2-5, with D tentatively TRBD2 (6 bases). This CDR3 comprises 13 residues. Germline assignment: CDR1 MNHEY and CDR2 SVGAGI. V dropped 10 bases and J dropped 4 bases, with 16 bases sitting between them. CDR3 residues: CATKPAGTETQYF. DNA of the CDR3: TGTGCCACGAAACCGGCGGGGACAGAGACCCAGTACTTC.

The genes are TRBV7-6 and TRBJ1-3; no reliable D call. Trimming pared 5 bases from V and 8 bases from J, leaving 13 bases between. From germline, CDR1 is SGHVS and CDR2 FNYEAQ. This CDR3 region has 13 residues. The DNA of the CDR3 is TGTGCCAGCAGCCCCGGCCTCGGGGACACCATATATTTT. Encoded protein: CASSPGLGDTIYF.

The chain is built from TRBV4-1 and TRBJ2-4; D is undetermined. The ends were cut back, 1 base at V and 6 bases at J, with 10 bases in the middle. The length of the CDR3 is 14 residues. CDR1 MGHRA and CDR2 YSYEKL come from the germline V gene. The CDR3 DNA reads as TGCGCCAGCAGCCAAGGGGTCCTGCTAAACATTCAGTACTTC. Amino acid sequence: CASSQGVLLNIQYF.

This clonotype has only a few counts. CDR3 bases: TGTGCCAGCAGCTGGGACCTAGAGACCCAGTACTTC. Amino acid sequence: CASSWDLETQYF. The chain recombines TRBV7-9 with TRBJ2-5; D tentatively fits TRBD1 or TRBD2 (5 bases each). This CDR3 contains 12 residues. Germline V gene data show CDR1 as SEHNR and CDR2 as FQNEAQ (reference sequence). V was cut by 4 bases and J by 4 bases, with 7 bases left in between.

The table lists this clonotype with a few counts. This chain uses TRBV20-1 with TRBJ2-5; TRBD2 agrees at 9 bases. TRBJ2-7 explains the end of the DNA better; the J call may be wrong. The CDR3 loop spans 14 amino acids. CDR1 DFQATT and CDR2 SNEGSKA come from the germline V gene (reference sequence). The CDR3 loop is CSARRGSGSYEQYF. CDR3 nucleotides: TGCAGTGCTAGAAGGGGTAGCGGGAGTTACGAGCAGTACTTC.